The following is a T cell receptor beta chain sequence with its context. The data belong to a study of blood T cell repertoires in COVID-19. Overall study context: PBMCs, B-cell-depleted T cells, or T cells provided the cDNA or gDNA that made up the material.

The CDR3 has 14 residues. V lost 0 bases and J 3 bases, leaving 8 bases between the germline ends. Per the germline V gene, CDR1 is ENHRY and CDR2 is SYGVKD. Cohort allocation depended upon clinical history that participants reported. In the study's own analysis: Using reference gene primer amplification, nucleated cell counts were estimated. Profiled with immunoSEQ multiplex PCR; TCRdb holds only in-frame clones, not every one. V, J and clone size were drawn from that table, and D and trimming were deduced from the DNA. The table has roughly 260,000 clones, under 90% seen once. The sequence was obtained from a middle-aged woman who had been exposed to COVID-19. Sequencing used PBMCs or T cells enriched from blood (not recorded which). The chain recombines TRBV10-3 with TRBJ1-2, with TRBD1 as a possible D gene (5 bases). The chain's CDR3 is CAISESGGDYGYTF. The CDR3, as DNA: TGTGCCATCAGTGAGTCTGGGGGGGACTATGGCTACACCTTC.